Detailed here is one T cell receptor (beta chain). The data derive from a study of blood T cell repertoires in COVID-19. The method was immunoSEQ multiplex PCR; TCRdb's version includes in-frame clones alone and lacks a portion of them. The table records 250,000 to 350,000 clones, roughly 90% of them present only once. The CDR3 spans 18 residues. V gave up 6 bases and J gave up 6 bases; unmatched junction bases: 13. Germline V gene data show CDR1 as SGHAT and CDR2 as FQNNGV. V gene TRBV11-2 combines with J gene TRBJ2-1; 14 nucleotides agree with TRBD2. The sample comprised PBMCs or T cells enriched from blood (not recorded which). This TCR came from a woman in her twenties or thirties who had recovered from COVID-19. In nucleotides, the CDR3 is TGTGCCAGCAGACGGACAGGCAGACTAGCGGGAGGGCCCAATGAGCAGTTCTTC. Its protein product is CASRRTGRLAGGPNEQFF.